These 25 T cell receptor beta chains were all obtained from the same sample, sequenced in a study of blood T cell repertoires in COVID-19. This table comes from immunoSEQ multiplex PCR, and its TCRdb copy is limited to in-frame clones, with some not included. The data hold under 200,000 clones, with around 83% observed a single time. Sample: peripheral blood. Every receptor here comes from a woman aged 65 to 85 who had recovered from COVID-19.

The chain couples TRBV6-5 to TRBJ2-7; D might be TRBD1 (6 bases). CDR3 length equals 14 residues. Germline lookup yields CDR1 MNHEY and CDR2 SVGAGI. V lost 4 bases and J lost 0, with 10 bases in between. The CDR3 coding sequence is TGTGCCAGCAGTTCCGACAGGATCTCCTACGAGCAGTACTTC. It specifies CASSSDRISYEQYF.

This clone was seen only once. V usage is TRBV24-1 and J usage is TRBJ2-3, with D maybe TRBD1 (5 bases). This CDR3 region has 14 residues. From germline, CDR1 is KGHDR and CDR2 SFDVKD. Trimming shortened V by 0 bases and J by 6 bases, and 9 bases separated the two germline ends. This CDR3 reads CATSDLGRADTQYF. In DNA form, the CDR3 reads TGTGCCACCAGTGATTTGGGCAGGGCGGATACGCAGTATTTT.

This chain links TRBV11-2 with TRBJ1-2; the D gene is possibly TRBD1 (5 bases). CDR3 length: 16 residues. Germline V gene data show CDR1 as SGHAT and CDR2 as FQNNGV. V was trimmed by 5 bases and J by 2 bases, leaving 18 bases between them. This CDR3 is CASSATGGVLNYGYTF. DNA for the CDR3: TGTGCCAGCAGCGCAACAGGCGGGGTGCTCAACTATGGCTACACCTTC.

The chain is built from TRBV7-2 and TRBJ1-5, with D unclear. V shed 5 bases and J shed 5 bases, with 13 bases lying between them. The CDR3 is 14 amino acids. CDR1 and CDR2 from the germline V gene are SGHTA and FQGNSA. For the CDR3, the DNA is TGTGCCAGCAGCCCCCAGAGCGCTTATCAGCCCCAGCATTTT. This codes for CASSPQSAYQPQHF.

This rearrangement joins TRBV4-2 to TRBJ1-1; D not resolved. V was trimmed by 4 bases and J by 2 bases, leaving 11 bases between them. Germline V lookup: CDR1 LGHNA, CDR2 YNFKEQ. The CDR3 has 14 amino acids. The CDR3 DNA reads as TGTGCCAGCAGCCTTTGGACTGGAAACACTGAAGCTTTCTTT. This gives the protein CASSLWTGNTEAFF.

The J gene is TRBJ1-2, the V gene TRBV19; D is undetermined. This CDR3 is 13 amino acids long. Per the germline V gene, CDR1 is LNHDA and CDR2 is SQIVND (reference sequence). Trimming took off 5 bases at V and 3 bases at J, with 10 bases between the two ends. The CDR3, as DNA: TGTGCCAGTAGTCCCTTTTTTCACTATGGCTACACCTTC. Its protein product is CASSPFFHYGYTF. Drawing the rest from reference TRBV19 and TRBJ1-2, the complete variable domain is DGGITQSPKYLFRKEGQNVTLSCEQNLNHDAMYWYRQDPGQGLRLIYYSQIVNDFQKGDIAEGYSVSREKKESFPLTVTSAQKNPTAFYLCASSPFFHYGYTFGSGTRLTVV.

The J gene is TRBJ2-3, the V gene TRBV9, with 12 nucleotides matching TRBD2. Trimming at V came to 4 bases and at J to 4 bases, leaving 7 bases not matched to a gene. CDR1 is SGDLS, CDR2 YYNGEE, per germline. The CDR3 sequence is 16 residues long. CDR3 sequence (DNA): TGTGCCAGCAGCCCCCGGACTAGCGGGGCCCCAGATACGCAGTATTTT. This sequence encodes CASSPRTSGAPDTQYF. Together with reference TRBV9 and TRBJ2-3, the CDR3 gives the full variable domain: DSGVTQTPKHLITATGQRVTLRCSPRSGDLSVYWYQQSLDQGLQFLIQYYNGEERAKGNILERFSAQQFPDLHSELNLSSLELGDSALYFCASSPRTSGAPDTQYFGPGTRLTVL.

The V and J genes are TRBV27 and TRBJ1-1; D is ambiguous. CDR1 and CDR2 (germline): MNHEY, SMNVEV (reference sequence). CDR3 length: 13 amino acids. V was clipped by 5 bases and J by 11 bases, with 18 bases between them. The CDR3 DNA reads TGTGCCAGCAGTCCAAACCGGGAGCTGGGGGCTTTCTTT. This codes for CASSPNRELGAFF.

V and J are TRBV20-1 and TRBJ2-3; 15 nucleotides match TRBD2. Germline V gene sequence: CDR1 DFQATT, CDR2 SNEGSKA (reference sequence). This CDR3 region has 16 residues. Trimming at V came to 3 bases and at J to 3 bases, leaving 4 bases not matched to a gene. The CDR3 DNA reads TGCAGTGCTAGTCCCGGACTAGCGGGGGGGACAGATACGCAGTATTTT. Its translation: CSASPGLAGGTDTQYF.

This clone was detected ten times or more. CDR3: CASRETGDGYTF. DNA for the CDR3: TGTGCCAGCAGAGAGACAGGGGATGGCTACACCTTC. The chain is built from TRBV7-9 and TRBJ1-2; 8 positions match TRBD1. J lost 6 bases, V lost 6 bases, and 3 bases had no gene match. The CDR3 runs 12 residues. Germline V CDR1 and CDR2: SEHNR, FQNEAQ (reference sequence).

The genes are TRBV11-2 and TRBJ2-7, with 9 positions matching TRBD2. V was clipped by 0 bases and J by 0 bases; unmatched bases: 3. This CDR3 has 16 residues. Looked up from germline, CDR1 is SGHAT and CDR2 is FQNNGV. CDR3 sequence (DNA): TGTGCCAGCAGCTTAGATAGCGGGGGAAGCTCCTACGAGCAGTACTTC. Protein sequence: CASSLDSGGSSYEQYF.

This CDR3 is CATMAVSGANVLTF. Here the CDR3 DNA reads TGTGCCACCATGGCGGTTAGTGGGGCCAACGTCCTGACTTTC. The chain links TRBV19 to TRBJ2-6; D is ambiguous. The CDR3 is 14 amino acids. Germline V gene data show CDR1 as LNHDA and CDR2 as SQIVND (reference sequence). With 10 bases removed from V and 3 bases from J, the gap between germline ends came to 13 bases.

The chain carries TRBV5-5 and TRBJ1-1; D is possibly TRBD1 (5 bases). The CDR3 runs to 13 residues. Germline V CDR1 and CDR2: SGHKS, YYEKEE (reference sequence). V was pared by 4 bases and J by 0 bases, with 7 bases between. The CDR3 loop is CASSLTVNTEAFF. The CDR3 DNA is TGTGCCAGCAGCCTGACAGTGAACACTGAAGCTTTCTTT.

The chain couples TRBV7-9 to TRBJ1-4; D unresolved. The CDR3 is 15 residues long. The V end lost 3 bases, the J end lost 0 bases, and 8 bases lay between the germline ends. CDR1 and CDR2 from the germline V gene are SEHNR and FQNEAQ (reference sequence). CDR3 bases: TGTGCCAGCAGCTTTTGGGCAGCAACTAATGAAAAACTGTTTTTT. Amino acid sequence: CASSFWAATNEKLFF.

The genes are TRBV4-1 and TRBJ2-7, with 10 bases that match TRBD2. This CDR3 comprises 20 residues. Germline CDR1 MGHRA, CDR2 YSYEKL. Trimming cost V 2 bases and J 6 bases; bases outside gene matches: 22. The CDR3 is CASSQREREGQVGRLGEQYF. In DNA form, the CDR3 reads TGCGCCAGCAGCCAAAGGGAGCGGGAGGGCCAGGTGGGCCGGCTCGGCGAGCAGTACTTC.

The chain carries TRBV6-5 and TRBJ2-3, with 7 bases matching TRBD1. V lost 5 bases, J lost 5 bases, and 7 bases stayed unmatched. Per germline, CDR1 MNHEY and CDR2 SVGAGI. The CDR3 has 14 amino acids. CDR3 region: CASSPGNRGDTQYF. The CDR3 DNA reads TGTGCCAGCAGTCCCGGGAACAGGGGAGATACGCAGTATTTT.

The chain carries TRBV5-6 and TRBJ2-5, with D tentatively TRBD1 (5 bases). This CDR3 is 19 amino acids long. Trimming removed 4 bases at V and 3 bases at J, with 28 bases between. Germline V CDR1 and CDR2: SGHDT, YYEEEE. CDR3 DNA: TGTGCCAGCAGCCAACCTGGCTGGCGACAGCCTTACCAAAAAGAGACCCAGTACTTC. Protein sequence: CASSQPGWRQPYQKETQYF.

The chain employs TRBV5-4 and TRBJ2-7, with a tentative D call TRBD2 (6 bases). The CDR3 totals 15 residues. Trimming removed 4 bases at V and 3 bases at J, with 17 bases between. Looked up from germline, CDR1 is SGHNT and CDR2 is YYREEE (reference sequence). Here the CDR3 DNA reads TGTGCCAGCAGCAACGCCCGGGACGGGAGCTACGAGCAGTACTTC. This sequence encodes CASSNARDGSYEQYF.

The V call is TRBV27, the J call TRBJ1-4; D unresolved. Trimming took 3 bases from V and 2 from J, leaving 7 bases between them. Germline CDR1 and CDR2: MNHEY and SMNVEV (reference sequence). The CDR3 contains 14 residues. This chain's CDR3 is CASSLSGTNEKLFF. The CDR3 DNA reads as TGTGCCAGCAGTTTGTCGGGGACTAATGAAAAACTGTTTTTT.

The V gene is TRBV5-4, the J gene TRBJ1-1; D possibly corresponds to TRBD1 (5 bases). The CDR3 runs to 16 residues. CDR1 and CDR2 (germline): SGHNT, YYREEE (reference sequence). V was clipped by 3 bases and J by 1 base, with 16 bases between them. The CDR3: CASSSGGRTPNTEAFF. The CDR3 DNA reads TGTGCCAGCAGCTCGGGAGGCCGGACACCGAACACTGAAGCTTTCTTT.

Notes on this clone: The junction and the germline gene differ at one end; a read error may be behind it. The same CDR3 is also encoded by other DNA sequences in this sample. V gene TRBV7-2 combines with J gene TRBJ2-3; the match to TRBD2 covers 9 bases. In germline, CDR1 is SGHTA, CDR2 FQGNSA. The length of the CDR3 is 13 residues. Here the CDR3 reads CASSLGGGGGSPF. The CDR3 bases are TGTGCCAGCAGCTTAGGGGGCGGGGGGGGTAGCCCCTTT.

The table lists this clone with a count of one. The genes are TRBV19 and TRBJ1-2, with D possibly being TRBD1 (5 bases). The CDR3 is made up of 14 amino acids. CDR1 LNHDA and CDR2 SQIVND come from the germline V gene (reference sequence). Trimming stripped 3 bases from V and 3 bases from J, with 11 bases between. The CDR3 protein is CASSIQGRDYGYTF. CDR3 DNA sequence: TGTGCCAGTAGTATTCAGGGCCGGGACTATGGCTACACCTTC.

This CDR3 is CASSSRYEQYF. DNA for the CDR3: TGTGCCAGCAGTTCCAGATACGAGCAGTACTTC. The chain couples TRBV6-5 to TRBJ2-7; D gene uncertain. CDR1 and CDR2 (germline): MNHEY, SVGAGI. CDR3 length equals 11 residues. Trimming cost V 4 bases and J 4 bases, with 5 bases left between them.

This chain links TRBV7-9 with TRBJ1-1; TRBD1 agrees at 7 bases. V shed 8 bases, J shed 4 bases, and the junction held 7 bases outside the gene matches. The CDR3 contains 13 residues. Looked up from germline, CDR1 is SEHNR and CDR2 is FQNEAQ (reference sequence). This chain's CDR3 is CASDRERGTEAFF. The DNA of the CDR3 is TGTGCCAGCGACAGGGAAAGGGGCACTGAAGCTTTCTTT.

The chain uses TRBV5-1 and TRBJ1-5; maybe TRBD1 (5 bases). The CDR3 is 16 amino acids. Germline-derived CDR1 and CDR2 are SGHRS and YFSETQ. The V and J ends lost 0 bases and 6 bases respectively, with 16 bases between them. In nucleotides, the CDR3 is TGCGCCAGCAGCTTGGGGGGCGGACTACCCGGTCAGCCCCAGCATTTT. It is translated as CASSLGGGLPGQPQHF.